One sample yielded the 21 T cell receptor beta chains listed below, sequenced in a study of response to subunit inactivated influenza vaccine. MiXCR, run by TCRdb on the RT-PCR reads, gives a single entry per CDR3 protein. The sample has approximately 250,000 distinct CDR3 sequences, 9.5% to 15% seen once. This specimen consisted of non-naive T cells sorted from PBMCs, obtained roughly 2 weeks before vaccination. These receptors were obtained from a man between 45 and 60 years old who received an inactivated influenza vaccine.

This clonotype was counted ten times or more. The conserved final phenylalanine or tryptophan is absent from the CDR3, which likely points to a read error. The DNA is omitted, as the CDR3 cannot be located on it reliably, and the CDR3 follows TCRdb's listing. The J gene is TRBJ2-1, the V gene TRBV28; the table's D call of TRBD1 was not tested on the DNA. The CDR3 numbers 12 amino acids, ends counted. Germline-derived CDR1 and CDR2 are MDHEN and SYDVKM. CDR3 loop: CASSSGVPTQTL.

This chain joins TRBV7-2 and TRBJ2-5, with TRBD2 identical over 11 bases. V gave up 2 bases and J gave up 7 bases; unmatched junction bases: 3. The CDR3 is 14 residues long. In germline, CDR1 is SGHTA, CDR2 FQGNSA. CDR3 loop: CASSLKLAGATQYF. The CDR3 DNA sequence: TGTGCCAGCAGCTTAAAACTAGCGGGAGCGACCCAGTACTTC.

This clonotype showed up many times. The rearrangement links TRBV28 to TRBJ1-2, with D tentatively TRBD1 (5 bases). Germline V CDR1 and CDR2: MDHEN, SYDVKM. The CDR3 consists of 14 residues. Trimming left V 3 bases short and J 0 bases short, with 8 bases between. CDR3: CASSFQGPNYGYTF. CDR3 coding DNA: TGTGCCAGCAGTTTCCAGGGTCCTAACTATGGCTACACCTTC.

This sequence joins TRBV12-3 or TRBV12-4 and TRBJ2-7; TRBD2 agrees at 8 bases. The CDR3 sequence is 16 residues long. J was trimmed by 3 bases and V by 5 bases; bases with no gene match: 12. CDR3 residues: CASSPGGGLPGYEQYF. As DNA, the CDR3 is TGTGCCAGCAGTCCGGGGGGGGGCCTCCCAGGCTACGAGCAGTACTTC.

This clonotype was seen ten or more times. The gene calls are TRBV3-1 and TRBJ2-1; TRBD2 is a possible D gene (6 bases). This CDR3 has 14 amino acids. The V and J ends lost 6 bases and 9 bases respectively, with 18 bases between them. The V gene's germline CDR1 is LGHDT and CDR2 YNNKEL (reference sequence). This CDR3 is CASRAGTSDGEQFF. The CDR3 DNA follows: TGTGCCAGCAGGGCCGGGACTTCTGACGGTGAGCAGTTCTTC.

This clonotype was detected ten times or more. The chain couples TRBV20-1 to TRBJ2-1, with TRBD2 as a possible D gene (5 bases). The CDR3 loop spans 15 amino acids. The germline V gene has CDR1 DFQATT and CDR2 SNEGSKA (reference sequence). V lost 1 base to trimming and J lost 3 bases, with 13 bases between them. The CDR3, as DNA: TGCAGTGCTAGAGGCCCGGGATGGGACTACAATGAGCAGTTCTTC. Its translation: CSARGPGWDYNEQFF.

V usage is TRBV18 and J usage is TRBJ1-1, with D hard to call. The CDR3 length is 12 residues. The germline V gene encodes CDR1 KGHSH and CDR2 LQKENI. Trimming removed 3 bases from V and 2 bases from J, with 4 bases in between. CDR3 sequence (DNA): TGTGCCAGCTCACCCGCCAACACTGAAGCTTTCTTT. The encoded protein is CASSPANTEAFF.

The chain recombines TRBV28 with TRBJ2-7, with D perhaps TRBD2 (7 bases). The germline V and J ends were trimmed by 2 bases and 6 bases, with 20 bases remaining between them. Germline lookup yields CDR1 MDHEN and CDR2 SYDVKM. The CDR3 is 16 amino acids. CDR3 residues: CASSLVGRGARREQYF. As DNA, the CDR3 is TGTGCCAGCAGTTTAGTGGGTCGGGGGGCCAGACGCGAGCAGTACTTC.

This chain connects TRBV11-1 to TRBJ2-1; D is possibly TRBD2 (6 bases). Trimming pared 6 bases from V and 0 bases from J, leaving 21 bases between. Germline CDR1 SGHAT, CDR2 FQDESV (reference sequence). The CDR3 spans 18 residues. CDR3 in DNA: TGTGCCAGCAGACCGTTTAGCGGACTATCCGGCTCCTACAATGAGCAGTTCTTC. Translating it yields CASRPFSGLSGSYNEQFF.

This clonotype was detected only a few times. The chain recombines TRBV29-1 with TRBJ2-3, with TRBD1 matching 8 bases. V was clipped by 6 bases and J by 4 bases; unmatched bases: 6. CDR3 length: 13 amino acids. CDR1 is SQVTM and CDR2 is ANQGSEA in the germline V gene. In nucleotides, the CDR3 is TGCAGCGTCACAGGGGGTCGGCCAGATACGCAGTATTTT. It codes for CSVTGGRPDTQYF.

This chain links TRBV7-8 with TRBJ2-4, with 9 positions matching TRBD1. Germline V lookup: CDR1 SGHVS, CDR2 FQNEAQ. The CDR3 loop spans 15 amino acids. V was pared by 2 bases and J by 6 bases, with 5 bases of the junction left unmatched. The CDR3 here is CASSLKQGAGNIQYF. CDR3 nucleotides: TGTGCCAGCAGCTTAAAACAGGGGGCCGGAAACATTCAGTACTTC.

Many counts were recorded for this clonotype. The gene calls are TRBV6-2 or TRBV6-3 and TRBJ2-1; 9 nucleotides agree with TRBD1. The CDR3 has 17 residues. Per germline, CDR1 MNHEY and CDR2 SVGEGT. J lost 1 base, V lost 5 bases, and 9 bases had no gene match. The CDR3 DNA sequence: TGTGCCAGCAGTAGAGGAACGGGACAGGGTTCCTACAATGAGCAGTTCTTC. Its translation: CASSRGTGQGSYNEQFF.

This clonotype has ten or more counts. This chain connects TRBV5-1 to TRBJ1-1, with D perhaps TRBD1 (5 bases). Per the germline V gene, CDR1 is SGHRS and CDR2 is YFSETQ. The CDR3 is made up of 15 amino acids. The V and J ends lost 4 bases and 4 bases respectively, with 17 bases between them. CDR3: CASSLDPVGGTEAFF. DNA for the CDR3: TGCGCCAGCAGCCTAGACCCGGTCGGGGGCACTGAAGCTTTCTTT. The variable domain in full, completed from reference TRBV5-1 and TRBJ1-1, reads KAGVTQTPRYLIKTRGQQVTLSCSPISGHRSVSWYQQTPGQGLQFLFEYFSETQRNKGNFPGRFSGRQFSNSRSEMNVSTLELGDSALYLCASSLDPVGGTEAFFGQGTRLTVV.

This clonotype has just a few counts. The genes are TRBV6-1 and TRBJ1-1; TRBD1 aligns across 7 bases. CDR3 length equals 14 residues. Germline CDR1 is MNHNS and CDR2 is SASEGT. Trimming removed 8 bases from V and 0 bases from J; junction bases left unmatched: 6. CDR3 region: CASQGQLMNTEAFF. For the CDR3, the DNA is TGTGCCAGCCAGGGACAGCTAATGAACACTGAAGCTTTCTTT.

V usage is TRBV5-1 and J usage is TRBJ2-2; 7 positions match TRBD1. CDR3 length: 17 residues. The junction had 13 bases not matched to a gene; V was cut back by 4 bases and J by 4 bases. From germline, CDR1 is SGHRS and CDR2 YFSETQ. CDR3 nucleotide sequence: TGCGCCAGCAGCCCGGGACAGACAATTCGGGGCACCGGGGAGCTGTTTTTT. This encodes CASSPGQTIRGTGELFF.

This clonotype has a single count. The rearrangement joins TRBV5-8 to TRBJ2-1; D might be TRBD2 (6 bases). V gave up 7 bases and J gave up 10 bases, with 21 bases separating them. The CDR3 sequence is 14 residues long. Germline V lookup: CDR1 SGHTS, CDR2 YDEGEE. Here the CDR3 reads CASGHGLAGGEQFF. CDR3 DNA sequence: TGTGCCAGCGGCCACGGGCTAGCTGGGGGGGAGCAGTTCTTC. Filled out from reference TRBV5-8 and TRBJ2-1, the complete variable domain reads EAGVTQSPTHLIKTRGQQATLRCSPISGHTSVYWYQQALGLGLQFLLWYDEGEERNRGNFPPRFSGRQFPNYSSELNVNALELEDSALYLCASGHGLAGGEQFFGPGTRLTVL.

The table lists this clonotype with a few counts. The chain has TRBV20-1 and TRBJ2-5; D is unresolved. The CDR3 has 14 residues. Germline V gene lookup returns CDR1 DFQATT and CDR2 SNEGSKA (reference sequence). V lost 2 bases and J lost 5, with 15 bases in between. CDR3 in DNA: TGCAGTGCTAGAATCCCCTACCAAAGGGAGACCCAGTACTTC. Translated, it gives CSARIPYQRETQYF.

This clonotype was counted between two and nine times. The genes are TRBV18 and TRBJ1-5, with D tentatively TRBD1 (6 bases). The CDR3 totals 17 residues. Trimming stripped 3 bases from V and 5 bases from J, with 20 bases between. Germline V lookup: CDR1 KGHSH, CDR2 LQKENI. The CDR3 bases are TGTGCCAGCTCACCGCTACCGGGACAACCGACGGATCAGCCCCAGCATTTT. It translates to CASSPLPGQPTDQPQHF.

This clonotype occurred many times. V usage is TRBV20-1 and J usage is TRBJ2-1; TRBD2 agrees at 10 bases. Trimming removed 0 bases from V and 7 bases from J; junction bases left unmatched: 9. The CDR3 sequence is 16 residues long. Germline V lookup: CDR1 DFQATT, CDR2 SNEGSKA (reference sequence). The CDR3 loop reads CSAREPMSGRGNEQFF. In DNA, the CDR3 is TGCAGTGCTAGAGAGCCTATGAGCGGGAGGGGGAATGAGCAGTTCTTC.

V is TRBV24-1 and J is TRBJ2-7; the match to TRBD2 covers 8 bases. V shed 4 bases and J 5 bases; nucleotides not matched to a gene: 6. Germline loops: CDR1 KGHDR, CDR2 SFDVKD. The CDR3 is made up of 14 amino acids. The CDR3, as DNA: TGTGCCACCAGTGAGACTGACGGGAGGGACGAGCAGTACTTC. This codes for CATSETDGRDEQYF.

This sequence joins TRBV10-3 and TRBJ1-1; unclear D gene. Germline V gene data show CDR1 as ENHRY and CDR2 as SYGVKD. V lost 2 bases and J 0 bases, leaving 10 bases between the germline ends. The CDR3 contains 15 residues. CDR3 coding DNA: TGTGCCATCAGTGAGCCAGGAGCCTTGAACACTGAAGCTTTCTTT. Residues: CAISEPGALNTEAFF.